This TCR beta chain was retrieved from a study of monozygotic twins with inflammatory bowel disease. Study observations and caveats: Resolution of different T cell subtypes was not achieved. It was in IBD patients that TCRbeta diversity (inverse Simpson) was lower than in healthy co-twins.

TCRdb reprocessed the 5' RACE reads; each CDR3 protein has one entry and no DNA is given. The sample includes around 370,000 distinct CDR3 sequences. This CDR3 region has 14 residues. As for this clonotype: Its antigen remains unidentified.

The chain combines TRBV12-3 or TRBV12-4 with TRBJ2-7; the D gene TCRdb calls, TRBD2, cannot be checked with no DNA. Sample: blood. This clonotype was obtained from a human donor with ulcerative colitis or Crohn's disease, or a healthy co-twin of an affected twin (not recorded which). The CDR3: CASRRDFLSYEQYF.